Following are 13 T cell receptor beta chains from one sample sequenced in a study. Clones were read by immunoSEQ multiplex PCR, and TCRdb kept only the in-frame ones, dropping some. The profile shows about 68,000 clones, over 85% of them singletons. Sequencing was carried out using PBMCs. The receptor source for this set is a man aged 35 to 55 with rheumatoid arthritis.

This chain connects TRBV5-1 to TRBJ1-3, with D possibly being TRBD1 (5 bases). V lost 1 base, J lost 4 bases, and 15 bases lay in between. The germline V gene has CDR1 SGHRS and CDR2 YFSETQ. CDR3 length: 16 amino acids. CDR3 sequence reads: CASSLWGVSDGNTIYF. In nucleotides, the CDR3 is TGCGCCAGCAGCTTGTGGGGGGTATCGGACGGAAACACCATATATTTT.

CDR3 nucleotide sequence: TGTGCCAGCAGCCAACTGGGCAGGGCCCCCTACGAGCAGTACTTC. Translating gives CASSQLGRAPYEQYF. The V gene is TRBV3-1 (or the pseudogene TRBV3-2), the J gene TRBJ2-7; possibly TRBD1 for D (5 bases). Germline values: CDR1 LGHDT, CDR2 YNNKEL (reference sequence). Trimming removed 2 bases at V and 2 bases at J, with 13 bases between. The CDR3 runs 15 residues.

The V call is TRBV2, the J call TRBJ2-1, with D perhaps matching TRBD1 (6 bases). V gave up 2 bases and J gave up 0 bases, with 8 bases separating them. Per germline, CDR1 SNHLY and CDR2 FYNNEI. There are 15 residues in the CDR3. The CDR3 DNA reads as TGTGCCAGCAGTGAACAGGGGAGCTCCTACAATGAGCAGTTCTTC. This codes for CASSEQGSSYNEQFF.

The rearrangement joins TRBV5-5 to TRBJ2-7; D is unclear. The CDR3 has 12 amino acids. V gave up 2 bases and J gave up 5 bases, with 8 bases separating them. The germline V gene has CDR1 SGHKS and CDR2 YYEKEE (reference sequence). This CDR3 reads CASSFRGDEQYF. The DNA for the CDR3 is TGTGCCAGCAGCTTTCGTGGGGACGAGCAGTACTTC.

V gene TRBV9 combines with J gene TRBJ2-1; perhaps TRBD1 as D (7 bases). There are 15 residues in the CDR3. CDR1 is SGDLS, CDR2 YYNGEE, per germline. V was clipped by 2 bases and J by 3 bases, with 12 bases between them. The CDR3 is CASSVRGDLYNEQFF. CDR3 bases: TGTGCCAGCAGCGTCAGGGGGGACCTCTACAATGAGCAGTTCTTC.

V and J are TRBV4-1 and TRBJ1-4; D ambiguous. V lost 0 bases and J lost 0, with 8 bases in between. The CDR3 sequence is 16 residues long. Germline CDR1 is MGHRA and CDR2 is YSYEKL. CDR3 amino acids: CASSQEPAPTNEKLFF. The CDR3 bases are TGCGCCAGCAGCCAAGAGCCCGCCCCAACTAATGAAAAACTGTTTTTT.

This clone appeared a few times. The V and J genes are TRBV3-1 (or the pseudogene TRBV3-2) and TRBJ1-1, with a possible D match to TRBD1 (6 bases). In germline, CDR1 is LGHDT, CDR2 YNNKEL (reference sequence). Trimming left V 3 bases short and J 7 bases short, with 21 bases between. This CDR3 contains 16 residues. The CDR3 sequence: CASSHIKGEGPSEAFF. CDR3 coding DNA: TGTGCCAGCAGCCACATAAAGGGGGAGGGGCCGAGTGAAGCTTTCTTT.

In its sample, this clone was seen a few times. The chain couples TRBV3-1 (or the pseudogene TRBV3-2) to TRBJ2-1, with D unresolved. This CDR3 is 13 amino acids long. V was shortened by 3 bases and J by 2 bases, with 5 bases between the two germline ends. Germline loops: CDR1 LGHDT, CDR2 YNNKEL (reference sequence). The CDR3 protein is CASSHITYNEQFF. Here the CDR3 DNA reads TGTGCCAGCAGCCACATAACCTACAATGAGCAGTTCTTC.

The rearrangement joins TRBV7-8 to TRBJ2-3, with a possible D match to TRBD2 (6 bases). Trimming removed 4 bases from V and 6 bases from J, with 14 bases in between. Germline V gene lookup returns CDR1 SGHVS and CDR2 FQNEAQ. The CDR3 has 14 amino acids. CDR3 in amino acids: CASSSPGLGDTQYF. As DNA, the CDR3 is TGTGCCAGCAGCTCCCCGGGACTTGGCGATACGCAGTATTTT.

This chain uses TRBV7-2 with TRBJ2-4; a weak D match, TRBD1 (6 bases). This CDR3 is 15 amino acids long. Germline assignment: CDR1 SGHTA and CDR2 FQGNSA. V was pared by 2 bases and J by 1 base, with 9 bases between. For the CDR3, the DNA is TGTGCCAGCAGCTTAATTCAGGGGGCCAAAAACATTCAGTACTTC. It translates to CASSLIQGAKNIQYF.

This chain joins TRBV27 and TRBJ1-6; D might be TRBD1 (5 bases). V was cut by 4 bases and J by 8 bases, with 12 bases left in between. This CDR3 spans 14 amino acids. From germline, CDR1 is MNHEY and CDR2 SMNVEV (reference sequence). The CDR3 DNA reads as TGTGCCAGCAGTTCCGGGCAGGGTTATTCACCCCTCCACTTT. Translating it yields CASSSGQGYSPLHF.

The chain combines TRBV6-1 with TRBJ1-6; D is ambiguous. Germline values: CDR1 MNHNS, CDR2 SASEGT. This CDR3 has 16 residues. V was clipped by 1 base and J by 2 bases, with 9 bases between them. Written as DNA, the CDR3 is TGTGCCAGCAGTGAAGAGACGGGGACCTATAATTCACCCCTCCACTTT. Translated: CASSEETGTYNSPLHF.

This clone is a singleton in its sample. The CDR3 region has the DNA TGTGCCAGCAGCTCCTGGATTAGCGGGAGGTCAGATACGCAGTATTTT. Protein: CASSSWISGRSDTQYF. V is TRBV5-6 and J is TRBJ2-3; 10 bases are shared with TRBD2. The CDR3 is 16 amino acids. The junction had 8 bases not matched to a gene; V was cut back by 3 bases and J by 4 bases. Per the germline V gene, CDR1 is SGHDT and CDR2 is YYEEEE. Filled out from reference TRBV5-6 and TRBJ2-3, the complete variable domain reads DAGVTQSPTHLIKTRGQQVTLRCSPKSGHDTVSWYQQALGQGPQFIFQYYEEEERQRGNFPDRFSGHQFPNYSSELNVNALLLGDSALYLCASSSWISGRSDTQYFGPGTRLTVL.